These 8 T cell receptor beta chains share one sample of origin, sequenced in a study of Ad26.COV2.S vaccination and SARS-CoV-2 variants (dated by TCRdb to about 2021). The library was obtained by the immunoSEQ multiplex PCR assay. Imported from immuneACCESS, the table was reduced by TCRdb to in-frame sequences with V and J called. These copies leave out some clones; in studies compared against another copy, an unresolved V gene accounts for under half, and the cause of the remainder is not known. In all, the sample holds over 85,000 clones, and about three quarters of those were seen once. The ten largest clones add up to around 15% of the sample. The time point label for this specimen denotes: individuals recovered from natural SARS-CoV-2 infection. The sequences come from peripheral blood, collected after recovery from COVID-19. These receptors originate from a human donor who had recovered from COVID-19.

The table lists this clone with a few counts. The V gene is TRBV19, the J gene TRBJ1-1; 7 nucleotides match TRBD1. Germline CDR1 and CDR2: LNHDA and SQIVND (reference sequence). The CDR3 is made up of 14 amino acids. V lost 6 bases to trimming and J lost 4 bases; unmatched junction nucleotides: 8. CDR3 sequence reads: CASRGGRGSTEAFF. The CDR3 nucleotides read TGTGCCAGTAGAGGGGGCAGGGGAAGCACTGAAGCTTTCTTT.

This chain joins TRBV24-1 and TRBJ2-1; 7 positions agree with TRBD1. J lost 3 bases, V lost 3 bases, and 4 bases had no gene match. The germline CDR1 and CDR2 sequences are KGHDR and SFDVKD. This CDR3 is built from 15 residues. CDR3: CATSDRDRYYNEQFF. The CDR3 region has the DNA TGTGCCACCAGTGATCGGGACAGATACTACAATGAGCAGTTCTTC.

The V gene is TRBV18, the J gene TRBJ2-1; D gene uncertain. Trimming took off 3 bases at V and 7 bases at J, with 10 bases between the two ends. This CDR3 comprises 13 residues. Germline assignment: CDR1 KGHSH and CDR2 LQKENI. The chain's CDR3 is CASSPNNQNEQFF. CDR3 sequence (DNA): TGTGCCAGCTCACCCAACAACCAGAATGAGCAGTTCTTC. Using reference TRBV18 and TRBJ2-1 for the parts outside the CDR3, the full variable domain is NAGVMQNPRHLVRRRGQEARLRCSPMKGHSHVYWYRQLPEEGLKFMVYLQKENIIDESGMPKERFSAEFPKEGPSILRIQQVVRGDSAAYFCASSPNNQNEQFFGPGTRLTVL.

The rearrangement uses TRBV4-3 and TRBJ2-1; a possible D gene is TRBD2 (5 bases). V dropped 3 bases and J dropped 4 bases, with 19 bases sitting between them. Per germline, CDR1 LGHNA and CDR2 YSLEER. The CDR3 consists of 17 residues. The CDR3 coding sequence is TGCGCCAGCAGCCAGGGAGCGGACGGGGTGGGATACAATGAGCAGTTCTTC. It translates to CASSQGADGVGYNEQFF.

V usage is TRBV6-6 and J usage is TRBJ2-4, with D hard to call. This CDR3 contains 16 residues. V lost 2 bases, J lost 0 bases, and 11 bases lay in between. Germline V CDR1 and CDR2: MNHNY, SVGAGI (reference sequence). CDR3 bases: TGTGCCAGCAGTTACAGCGCCGGCCTAGCCAAAAACATTCAGTACTTC. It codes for CASSYSAGLAKNIQYF.

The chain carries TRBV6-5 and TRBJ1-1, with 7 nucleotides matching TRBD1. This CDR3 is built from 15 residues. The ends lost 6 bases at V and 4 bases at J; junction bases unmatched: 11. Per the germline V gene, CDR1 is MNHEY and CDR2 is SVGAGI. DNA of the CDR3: TGTGCCAGCAGCTTAATTGACAGGGCCTCCACTGAAGCTTTCTTT. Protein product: CASSLIDRASTEAFF.

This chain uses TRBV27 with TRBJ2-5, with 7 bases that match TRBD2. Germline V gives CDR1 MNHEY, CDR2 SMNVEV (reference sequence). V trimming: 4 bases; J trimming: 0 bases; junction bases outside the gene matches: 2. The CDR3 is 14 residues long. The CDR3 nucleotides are TGTGCCAGCAGTTCGGGACTATACCAAGAGACCCAGTACTTC. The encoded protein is CASSSGLYQETQYF.

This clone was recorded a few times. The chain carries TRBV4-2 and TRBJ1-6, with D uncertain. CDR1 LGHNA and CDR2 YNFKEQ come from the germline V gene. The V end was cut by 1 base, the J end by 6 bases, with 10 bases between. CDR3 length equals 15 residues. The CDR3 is CASSQGFVANSPLHF. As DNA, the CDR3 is TGTGCCAGCAGCCAAGGGTTTGTGGCTAATTCACCCCTCCACTTT.